This T cell receptor (beta chain) stems from a study of beta chain features in type 1 diabetes. cDNA synthesis used the whole RNA isolate, giving expressed TCRB sequences. TCRdb's copy holds only in-frame clones and misses some; the assay was immunoSEQ multiplex PCR. The sample includes roughly 330,000 clones, approximately 13% seen only once; the top ten take about 0.016%. This clone was found a few times. Its specificity is not known. Germline V gives CDR1 SGHTA, CDR2 FQGTGA. V lost 6 bases to trimming and J lost 7 bases; unmatched junction nucleotides: 8. The CDR3 totals 15 residues. Whole-study results and caveats: VDJ junctions from type 1 diabetes patients carried fewer insertions and larger deletions. Moderately but significantly shorter TCRB CDR3s were found in Type 1 diabetes patients in all four CD4+ subsets.

The receptor's source is a young woman with type 1 diabetes. The source material was naive CD4+ T cells from blood. The chain joins TRBV7-3 to TRBJ2-1; TRBD2 matches at 11 bases. For the CDR3, the DNA is TGTGCCAGCAGGGATATAGCGGGAGGGGGAAATGAGCAGTTCTTC. Its translation is CASRDIAGGGNEQFF.